The 25 T cell receptor beta chains below all came from one sample that was sequenced in a study of T cells in Graves' hyperthyroidism and ophthalmopathy (dated by TCRdb to about 2019). Library generation was performed with multiplex PCR. Sequencing took place on an Illumina HiSeq 2000. TCR beta CDR3 regions were amplified from RNA transcripts. A first-round RT-PCR of the TCR CDR3 used the HTBI primer set with the Qiagen OneStep RT-PCR kit. TCRdb ran its own pipeline on the public reads, namely fastp trimming at Q25 and MiXCR clone calling, and kept in-frame beta chains. Merged by CDR3 protein, the rows form single entries marked with the most common genes and DNA. The sample profile shows a few hundred thousand distinct CDR3 sequences; less than 20% of them were found once. Roughly 14% of the sample lies in the top ten. Sequencing was performed on blood. The source of these receptors is a woman aged 18-29 years with Graves' hyperthyroidism.

V usage is TRBV19 and J usage is TRBJ2-2; a weak D match, TRBD1 (6 bases). Trimming left V 5 bases short and J 2 bases short, with 9 bases between. CDR3 length: 14 amino acids. In germline, CDR1 is LNHDA, CDR2 SQIVND (reference sequence). Written as DNA, the CDR3 is TGTGCCAGTAGTGCGGACAGAAACACCGGGGAGCTGTTTTTT. It encodes CASSADRNTGELFF.

This clonotype was detected many times. The chain uses TRBV20-1 and TRBJ2-7; tentatively, D is TRBD1 or TRBD2 (7 bases each). Trimming took off 0 bases at V and 3 bases at J, with 15 bases between the two ends. CDR3 length equals 15 residues. The germline gives CDR1 DFQATT, CDR2 SNEGSKA (reference sequence). The CDR3 region is CSARDRSRGGYEQYF. The CDR3 nucleotides read TGCAGTGCTAGAGATCGAAGCAGGGGGGGCTACGAGCAGTACTTC.

This clonotype was detected many times. The chain links TRBV7-2 to TRBJ2-3, with D possibly TRBD2 on 7 matching bases. This CDR3 has 16 residues. V was shortened by 6 bases and J by 0 bases, with 16 bases between the two germline ends. Per the germline V gene, CDR1 is SGHTA and CDR2 is FQGNSA. The CDR3 region has the DNA TGTGCCAGCAGTCCACTGGGGGGGCGTAGCACAGATACGCAGTATTTT. This sequence encodes CASSPLGGRSTDTQYF.

This clonotype was counted many times. The V and J genes are TRBV12-3 or TRBV12-4 and TRBJ2-3; D might be TRBD1 (8 bases). The CDR3 contains 15 residues. V gave up 2 bases and J gave up 5 bases, with 14 bases separating them. CDR3 DNA: TGTGCCAGCAGTTTAACAGGGGGGGAAGGAGATACGCAGTATTTT. Protein product: CASSLTGGEGDTQYF.

This clonotype was detected many times. The gene calls are TRBV6-1 and TRBJ2-3; a possible D gene is TRBD2 (5 bases). Germline assignment: CDR1 MNHNS and CDR2 SASEGT. V was pared by 5 bases and J by 0 bases, with 18 bases between. This CDR3 is 17 amino acids long. The CDR3 loop reads CASSYGRLRKSTDTQYF. The CDR3, as DNA: TGTGCCAGCAGTTACGGGCGACTAAGAAAGAGCACAGATACGCAGTATTTT.

The chain's CDR3 is CASSVSEAGGGSQYF. CDR3 in DNA: TGTGCCAGCAGCGTCTCCGAAGCGGGGGGTGGGTCGCAGTATTTT. This chain links TRBV9 with TRBJ2-3; 9 bases agree with TRBD2. This CDR3 comprises 15 residues. The germline V gene has CDR1 SGDLS and CDR2 YYNGEE. V lost 2 bases and J lost 10; bases outside the gene matches: 11.

This chain connects TRBV20-1 to TRBJ1-5; TRBD1 matches at 8 bases. V shed 4 bases and J 9 bases; nucleotides not matched to a gene: 11. The CDR3 has 14 residues. Germline V lookup: CDR1 DFQATT, CDR2 SNEGSKA (reference sequence). CDR3 loop: CSATAGGPTGPQHF. Here the CDR3 DNA reads TGCAGTGCTACAGCAGGGGGCCCCACAGGGCCCCAGCATTTT.

There are many counts of this clonotype. The rearrangement links TRBV24-1 to TRBJ1-5; no definite D call. The CDR3 is 15 amino acids. Trimming cost V 4 bases and J 3 bases, with 12 bases left between them. The V gene's germline CDR1 is KGHDR and CDR2 SFDVKD. CDR3 amino acids: CATSEGGSNNQPQHF. The DNA of the CDR3 is TGTGCCACCAGTGAAGGAGGCAGCAACAATCAGCCCCAGCATTTT.

There are many counts of this clonotype. This rearrangement joins TRBV2 to TRBJ2-7, with a weak D call TRBD2 (6 bases). Deletions cut 0 bases from V and 9 bases from J, with 27 bases between. The germline V gene encodes CDR1 SNHLY and CDR2 FYNNEI. This CDR3 region has 18 residues. The chain's CDR3 is CASSEAFGGRPTKSGQYF. For the CDR3, the DNA is TGTGCCAGCAGTGAAGCATTTGGGGGGAGACCTACTAAATCCGGGCAGTACTTC. Full variable domain (remainder filled in from reference TRBV2 and TRBJ2-7): EPEVTQTPSHQVTQMGQEVILRCVPISNHLYFYWYRQILGQKVEFLVSFYNNEISEKSEIFDDQFSVERPDGSNFTLKIRSTKLEDSAMYFCASSEAFGGRPTKSGQYFGPGTRLTVT.

The chain couples TRBV11-2 to TRBJ2-6; D assignment may be TRBD1 or TRBD2 (5 bases each). Deletions cut 3 bases from V and 0 bases from J, with 15 bases between. There are 18 residues in the CDR3. Germline-derived CDR1 and CDR2 are SGHAT and FQNNGV. As DNA, the CDR3 is TGTGCCAGCAGCTTGCCGGGACGGGTACCCTCTGGGGCCAACGTCCTGACTTTC. Its translation: CASSLPGRVPSGANVLTF.

This clonotype has at least ten counts. This chain links TRBV3-1 with TRBJ1-5; D unclear. Between the trimmed V and J ends, which lost 0 bases and 7 bases, there was a span of 13 bases. The CDR3 is made up of 15 amino acids. Per germline, CDR1 LGHDT and CDR2 YNNKEL (reference sequence). This CDR3 is CASSQDRGSGQPQHF. The CDR3 nucleotides are TGTGCCAGCAGCCAAGATCGCGGGTCGGGACAGCCCCAGCATTTT.

This clonotype showed up many times. The chain carries TRBV3-1 and TRBJ2-7; 12 nucleotides line up with TRBD2. With 3 bases clipped from V and 2 bases from J, the junction kept 2 bases outside the gene matches. This CDR3 has 15 residues. The germline V gene has CDR1 LGHDT and CDR2 YNNKEL (reference sequence). The CDR3 sequence is CASSHRLAGAYEQYF. The CDR3 coding sequence is TGTGCCAGCAGCCACAGACTAGCGGGGGCCTACGAGCAGTACTTC.

There are many counts of this clonotype. The chain joins TRBV20-1 to TRBJ2-1, with 10 bases fitting TRBD2. The CDR3 runs 18 residues. Germline-derived CDR1 and CDR2 are DFQATT and SNEGSKA (reference sequence). Losses at the gene ends were 0 bases for V and 0 bases for J; bases not matched to a gene: 8. The CDR3, as DNA: TGCAGTGCTAGAGACGTGACTAGCGGGCTGAGCTCCTACAATGAGCAGTTCTTC. It encodes CSARDVTSGLSSYNEQFF.

This clonotype has just a few counts. The V call is TRBV24-1, the J call TRBJ2-3; 7 positions match TRBD2. This CDR3 region has 16 residues. V lost 3 bases, J lost 8 bases, and 13 bases stayed unmatched. Looked up from germline, CDR1 is KGHDR and CDR2 is SFDVKD. DNA for the CDR3: TGTGCCACCAGTGATCCGGGGACTATCCCTCAGGGTACGCAGTATTTT. Translation: CATSDPGTIPQGTQYF.

This clonotype was observed once. A much larger clonotype is one base distant, so this may be a read error. V is TRBV28 and J is TRBJ2-2; D may be TRBD1 (5 bases). The length of the CDR3 is 15 residues. Per germline, CDR1 MDHEN and CDR2 SYDVKM. CDR3 DNA: TGTGTCAGCAACCTAGGGCAGGGAAGAGGCGGGGAGCTGTTTTTT. Amino acid sequence: CVSNLGQGRGGELFF. Supplemented by reference TRBV28 and TRBJ2-2, the full variable domain reads DVKVTQSSRYLVKRTGEKVFLECVQDMDHENMFWYRQDPGLGLRLIYFSYDVKMKEKGDIPEGYSVSREKKERFSLILESASTNQTSMYLCVSNLGQGRGGELFFGEGSRLTVL.

This clonotype showed up many times. The chain combines TRBV10-3 with TRBJ2-1; D possibly corresponds to TRBD2 (6 bases). V lost 4 bases and J 12 bases, leaving 19 bases between the germline ends. CDR3 size: 14 residues. Germline CDR1 is ENHRY and CDR2 is SYGVKD. CDR3 in amino acids: CAISGSTRTKMQFF. CDR3 nucleotide sequence: TGTGCCATCAGTGGGAGTACTCGGACTAAGATGCAGTTCTTC.

About this clonotype itself: A read error is likely, as this CDR3 ends without the conserved phenylalanine or tryptophan. The chain joins TRBV2 to TRBJ2-3; 14 positions agree with TRBD2. V trimming: 9 bases; J trimming: 4 bases; junction bases outside the gene matches: 3. The V gene's germline CDR1 is SNHLY and CDR2 FYNNEI. This CDR3 has 14 amino acids. CDR3 nucleotides: TGTGCCAGACTGGGACTAGCGGGAGCAGATACGCAGTATCTT. It translates to CARLGLAGADTQYL.

This clonotype was detected a few times. The rearrangement uses TRBV7-9 and TRBJ2-3; D is ambiguous. The length of the CDR3 is 14 residues. V lost 1 base, J lost 4 bases, and 9 bases lay in between. CDR1 and CDR2 (germline): SEHNR, FQNEAQ (reference sequence). The CDR3 loop is CASSLGVSPDTQYF. In DNA form, the CDR3 reads TGTGCCAGCAGCTTAGGGGTTAGCCCAGATACGCAGTATTTT.

At least ten counts were recorded for this clonotype. The V call is TRBV7-9, the J call TRBJ2-7; TRBD1 aligns across 8 bases. This CDR3 region has 14 residues. The V segment lost 6 bases and the J segment 5 bases; nucleotides outside the gene matches: 9. The germline V gene has CDR1 SEHNR and CDR2 FQNEAQ (reference sequence). CDR3 DNA sequence: TGTGCCAGCAGATTGACAGGGGAAGGCAACGAGCAGTACTTC. This sequence encodes CASRLTGEGNEQYF.

The sample holds a few counts of this clonotype. The rearrangement uses TRBV4-1 and TRBJ2-3; 9 bases line up with TRBD2. Germline CDR1 and CDR2: MGHRA and YSYEKL. The CDR3 is 16 amino acids. With V trimmed by 4 bases and J by 3 bases, 8 bases remained unmatched. The CDR3 spells CASSPQPLAGTDTQYF. In DNA form, the CDR3 reads TGCGCCAGCAGCCCCCAACCCCTAGCGGGGACAGATACGCAGTATTTT.

This clonotype was detected many times. The chain has TRBV29-1 and TRBJ1-1; tentative D call: TRBD1 (5 bases). V dropped 3 bases and J dropped 0 bases, with 8 bases sitting between them. Germline CDR1 is SQVTM and CDR2 is ANQGSEA. This CDR3 spans 13 amino acids. In DNA form, the CDR3 reads TGCAGCGTTGAGACAGTCTTGAACACTGAAGCTTTCTTT. Protein: CSVETVLNTEAFF.

The chain links TRBV6-1 to TRBJ1-6; tentative D call: TRBD1 (5 bases). Between the trimmed V and J ends, which lost 5 bases and 13 bases, there was a span of 12 bases. CDR1 is MNHNS and CDR2 is SASEGT in the germline V gene. The CDR3 has 12 residues. The CDR3 loop is CASSPGGEPLHF. The DNA for the CDR3 is TGTGCCAGCAGTCCCGGGGGGGAGCCCCTCCACTTT.

This clonotype was observed a few times. A read error is possible here, since a much larger clone lies one base away. The genes are TRBV2 and TRBJ2-7; D remains unclear. The CDR3 contains 12 residues. V was clipped by 8 bases and J by 2 bases, with 10 bases between them. The V gene's germline CDR1 is SNHLY and CDR2 FYNNEI. The CDR3 DNA reads TGTGCCAGCGGTGCCCCCCCCTACGAGCAGTACTTC. Translated, it gives CASGAPPYEQYF.

Ten or more counts support this clonotype. The V call is TRBV7-2, the J call TRBJ1-2; maybe TRBD1 (5 bases). The CDR3 runs to 15 residues. V was trimmed by 1 base and J by 4 bases, leaving 13 bases between them. Looked up from germline, CDR1 is SGHTA and CDR2 is FQGNSA. CDR3: CASSLEAQVTYGYTF. The CDR3 DNA reads as TGTGCCAGCAGCTTAGAAGCACAGGTGACCTATGGCTACACCTTC.

The chain is built from TRBV7-2 and TRBJ2-3; 11 positions match TRBD2. The V gene's germline CDR1 is SGHTA and CDR2 FQGNSA. The CDR3 contains 17 residues. The trim removed 1 base at V and 2 bases at J, leaving 5 bases unmatched. CDR3 in DNA: TGTGCCAGCAGCTTAGTCCCTAGCGGGGGGTCCACAGATACGCAGTATTTT. This encodes CASSLVPSGGSTDTQYF.